This T cell receptor (beta chain) is from a study of T cells after yellow fever vaccination. Study-wide results and caveats: Relatively few clonotypes were ones that appeared in both CD4 and CD8 compartments.

This clonotype was recorded at least ten times. Its matching antigen is unknown. Each CDR3 protein gets one entry after TCRdb re-called the 5' RACE reads with MiXCR. The sample shows about 220,000 distinct CDR3 sequences, roughly 3% of them seen only once. CDR3 length equals 17 residues. CDR1 is LGHNA, CDR2 YNFKEQ, per germline. V was pared by 1 base and J by 2 bases, with 14 bases between. J is TRBJ2-2 and V is TRBV4-2; possibly TRBD1 for D (6 bases). The receptor comes from a man between 18 and 29 years old who received the YFV17D yellow fever vaccine. The specimen comprised CD4+ T cells sorted from PBMCs, sampled 10 days after the yellow fever booster vaccination. CDR3 sequence: CASSQVGHGLNTGELFF. CDR3 bases: TGTGCCAGCAGCCAAGTGGGACACGGACTTAACACCGGGGAGCTGTTTTTT.